The TCR beta chain under discussion was sequenced for a study of cytomegalovirus exposure and HLA in healthy donors. With respect to this clone: Its target is unknown.

Study-level points and caveats: Researchers catalogued roughly 170 TCR beta chains as cytomegalovirus-associated. As immune exposure information, only CMV serostatus was available. Highly shared variants forming one cluster were likely a sequencing artifact. Of the V segments, some could not be distinguished, including TRBV6-2 and TRBV6-3, and were excluded.

V lost 11 bases and J lost 5, with 16 bases in between. CDR3 size: 12 residues. Per germline, CDR1 MDHEN and CDR2 SYDVKM. The PCR had 60 Vbeta and 13 Jbeta primers. Assay used: immunoSEQ multiplex PCR; TCRdb lists only in-frame clones, some missing. The sample holds some 120,000 clones, 80% seen once. What was sequenced was PBMCs. The chain uses TRBV28 and TRBJ2-7, with D possibly being TRBD1 (6 bases). This TCR was sampled from a man younger than 40 in good health and CMV-seronegative. CDR3: CALRGGSNEQYF. CDR3 nucleotide sequence: TGTGCCCTGCGAGGGGGTTCCAACGAGCAGTACTTC.